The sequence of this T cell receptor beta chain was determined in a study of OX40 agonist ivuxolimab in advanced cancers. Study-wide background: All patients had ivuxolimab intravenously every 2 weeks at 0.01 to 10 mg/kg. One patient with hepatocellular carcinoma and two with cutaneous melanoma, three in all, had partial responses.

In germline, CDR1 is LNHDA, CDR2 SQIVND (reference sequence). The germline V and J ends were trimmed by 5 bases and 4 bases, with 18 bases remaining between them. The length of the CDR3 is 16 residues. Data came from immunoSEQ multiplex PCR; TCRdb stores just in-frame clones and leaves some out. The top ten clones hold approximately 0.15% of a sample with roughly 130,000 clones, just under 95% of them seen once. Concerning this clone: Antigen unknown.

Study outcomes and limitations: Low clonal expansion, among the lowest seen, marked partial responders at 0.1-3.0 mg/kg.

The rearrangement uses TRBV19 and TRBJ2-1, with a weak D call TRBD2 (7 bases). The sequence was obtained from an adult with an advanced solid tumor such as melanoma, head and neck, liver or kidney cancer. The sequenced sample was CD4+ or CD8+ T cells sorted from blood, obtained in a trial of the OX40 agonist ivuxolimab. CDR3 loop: CASSARGRGSYNEQFF. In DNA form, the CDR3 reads TGTGCCAGTAGTGCTCGGGGGAGGGGGAGTTACAATGAGCAGTTCTTC.